What follows is one T cell receptor beta chain and its context. This entry comes from a study of blood T cell repertoires in COVID-19. The V and J ends lost 2 bases and 3 bases, in that order; junction bases with no gene match: 2. CDR3 length: 15 amino acids. Germline assignment: CDR1 MNHEY and CDR2 SVGEGT. In the original processing: How many nucleated cells were present was estimated from reference gene primer amplification. TCRdb's table, derived via immunoSEQ multiplex PCR, lists solely in-frame clones and lacks some. Clonal size and the V and J genes are those of that table, whereas D and trimming came from the DNA. The table records 200,000 to 250,000 clones, more than 80% of them present only once.

Sequenced input: peripheral blood. This chain links TRBV6-2 or TRBV6-3 with TRBJ2-1, with 9 bases identical to TRBD1. The receptor comes from a man between 25 and 39 years old with COVID-19, enrolled during active disease. CDR3: CASSYTGQGYNEQFF. The CDR3 DNA sequence: TGTGCCAGCAGTTACACGGGACAGGGCTACAATGAGCAGTTCTTC.